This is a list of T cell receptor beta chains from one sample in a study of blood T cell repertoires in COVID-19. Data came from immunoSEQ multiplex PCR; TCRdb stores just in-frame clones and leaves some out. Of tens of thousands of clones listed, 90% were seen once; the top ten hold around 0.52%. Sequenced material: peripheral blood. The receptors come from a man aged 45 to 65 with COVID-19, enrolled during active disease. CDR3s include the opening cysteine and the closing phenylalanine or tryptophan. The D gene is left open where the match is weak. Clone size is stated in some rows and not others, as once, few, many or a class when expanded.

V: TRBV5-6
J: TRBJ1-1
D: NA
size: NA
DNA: TGTGCCAGCAGCCCCCGGCCGGGTCTGAACACTGAAGCTTTCTTT
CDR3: CASSPRPGLNTEAFF

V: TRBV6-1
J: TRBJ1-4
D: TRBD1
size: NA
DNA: TGTGCCAGCAGTGACAGGGGGCCCTCACGGGAAAAACTGTTTTTT
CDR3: CASSDRGPSREKLFF

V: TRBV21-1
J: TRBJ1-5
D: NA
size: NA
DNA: TGTGCCAGCCCAATGACAGGGGAAAATCAGCCCCAGCATTTT
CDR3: CASPMTGENQPQHF

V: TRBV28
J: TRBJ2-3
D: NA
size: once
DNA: TGTGCCAGCGACGAGGGCACAGATACGCAGTATTTT
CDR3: CASDEGTDTQYF

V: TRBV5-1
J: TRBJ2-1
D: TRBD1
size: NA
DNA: TGCGCCAGCAGCTTGGCGGACAGGGCTTACAATGAGCAGTTCTTC
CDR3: CASSLADRAYNEQFF

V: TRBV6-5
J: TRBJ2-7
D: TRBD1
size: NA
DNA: TGTGCCTCCCGGAGGACAGGGGACGCCTACGAGCAGTACTTC
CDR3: CASRRTGDAYEQYF

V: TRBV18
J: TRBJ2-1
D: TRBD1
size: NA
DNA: TGTGCCAGCTCACCTGGGACAGGGGGCTACAATGAGCAGTTCTTC
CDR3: CASSPGTGGYNEQFF

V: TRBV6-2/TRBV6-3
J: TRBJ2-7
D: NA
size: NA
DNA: TGTGCCAGCAGTTACTCGAGCAGGGTTGTGTACTTC
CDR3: CASSYSSRVVYF

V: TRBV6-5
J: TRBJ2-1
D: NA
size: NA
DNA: TGTGCCAGCGGGAGAGACTACTACAATGAGCAGTTCTTC
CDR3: CASGRDYYNEQFF

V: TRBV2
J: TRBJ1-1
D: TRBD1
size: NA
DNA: TGTGCCAGCAGATTTACGACAGGGGTTAGCACTGAAGCTTTCTTT
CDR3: CASRFTTGVSTEAFF

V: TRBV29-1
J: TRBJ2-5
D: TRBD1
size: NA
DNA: TGCAGCCTACAGGGGCCGAGGCAAGAGACCCAGTACTTC
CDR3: CSLQGPRQETQYF

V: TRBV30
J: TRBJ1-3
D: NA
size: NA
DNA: TGTGCCTGTCCCTCACTCGGAAACACCATATATTTT
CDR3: CACPSLGNTIYF

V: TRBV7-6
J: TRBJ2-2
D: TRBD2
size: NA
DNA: TGTGCCAGCAGCTCCAGACTAGCGGCTAACACCGGGGAGCTGTTTTTT
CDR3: CASSSRLAANTGELFF

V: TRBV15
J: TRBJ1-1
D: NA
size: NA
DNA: TGTGCCACCAGCAGAGAGGGAGGGGCTGAAGCTTTCTTT
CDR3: CATSREGGAEAFF

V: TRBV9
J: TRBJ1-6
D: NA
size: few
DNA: TGTGCCAGCAGCGTAGGCCCATCGAGGTGGAATTCACCCCTCCACTTT
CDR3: CASSVGPSRWNSPLHF

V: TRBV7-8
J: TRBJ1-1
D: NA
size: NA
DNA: TGTGCCAGTGGAAGGGCGAGGGACACTGAAGCTTTCTTT
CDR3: CASGRARDTEAFF

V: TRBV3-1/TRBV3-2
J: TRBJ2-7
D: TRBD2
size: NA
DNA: TGTGCCAGCAGCCTCCAGGGACTAGCGGGAAATGAGCAGTACTTC
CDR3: CASSLQGLAGNEQYF

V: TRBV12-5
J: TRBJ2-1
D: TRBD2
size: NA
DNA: TGTGCTAGTGGTTTGGTACTGGCTAGCGGCAATGAGCAGTTCTTC
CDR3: CASGLVLASGNEQFF

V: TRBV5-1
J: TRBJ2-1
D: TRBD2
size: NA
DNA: TGCGCCAGCAGCCCACGTCGACTAGCACCGAGCTCCTACAATGAGCAGTTCTTC
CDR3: CASSPRRLAPSSYNEQFF

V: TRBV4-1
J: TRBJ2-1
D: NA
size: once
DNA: TGCGCCAGCAGCCGATCAGGAGGAACCTACAATGAGCAGTTCTTC
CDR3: CASSRSGGTYNEQFF

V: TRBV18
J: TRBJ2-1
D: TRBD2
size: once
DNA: TGTGCCAGCTCACCATGGGCGGGAGCCCACAATGAGCAGTTCTTC
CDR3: CASSPWAGAHNEQFF

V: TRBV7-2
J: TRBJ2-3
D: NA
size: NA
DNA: TGTGCCAGCAGGCACTCAGACTGGTATAGCGTTACCACAGATACGCAGTATTTT
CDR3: CASRHSDWYSVTTDTQYF

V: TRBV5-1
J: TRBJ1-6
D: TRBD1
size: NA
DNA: TGCGCCAGCAGCTTGGATCGGACAGGGGGCCTTTCACCCCTCCACTTT
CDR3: CASSLDRTGGLSPLHF

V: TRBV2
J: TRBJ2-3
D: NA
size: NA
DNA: TGTGCCAGCAGACCCGACAGGAACTGGGATACGCAGTATTTT
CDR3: CASRPDRNWDTQYF

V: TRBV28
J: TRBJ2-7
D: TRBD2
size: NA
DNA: TGTGCCAGCAGGACCTCGGCGGGCGGGAGGGCCGAGATTCTCCACGAGCAGTACTTC
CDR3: CASRTSAGGRAEILHEQYF

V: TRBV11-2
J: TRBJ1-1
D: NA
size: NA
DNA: TGTGCCAGCAGCCAGACCGCGAAAGGGGCTGAAGCTTTCTTT
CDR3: CASSQTAKGAEAFF

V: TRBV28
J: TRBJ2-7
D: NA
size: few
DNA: TGTGCCAGCAGTTCACCCTCCACCCCGGGTAGCCACGAGCAGTACTTC
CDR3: CASSSPSTPGSHEQYF

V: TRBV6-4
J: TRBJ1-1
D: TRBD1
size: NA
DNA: TGTGCCAGCAGCCTCCGAGGGCAGGGGGACGGCACTGAAGCTTTCTTT
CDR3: CASSLRGQGDGTEAFF

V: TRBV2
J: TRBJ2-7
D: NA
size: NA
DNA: TGTGCCAGCAGTAGCGGAGGGACGGCGGCCTACGAGCAGTACTTC
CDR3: CASSSGGTAAYEQYF

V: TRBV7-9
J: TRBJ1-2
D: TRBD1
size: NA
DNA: TGTGCCAGCAGACGACAGGGGGCCTATGGCTACACCTTC
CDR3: CASRRQGAYGYTF

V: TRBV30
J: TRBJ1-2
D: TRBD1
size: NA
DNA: TGTGCCTGTTCGACAGGGGGCCACTATGGCTACACCTTC
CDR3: CACSTGGHYGYTF

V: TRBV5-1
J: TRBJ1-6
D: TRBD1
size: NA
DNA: TGCGCCAGCAGCTTGGGTTTTAGGGACAGTAATTTTTACTCACCCCTCCACTTT
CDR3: CASSLGFRDSNFYSPLHF

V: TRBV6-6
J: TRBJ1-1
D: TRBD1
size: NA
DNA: TGTGCCAGCAGTCAAACAGGGGGCCGGTATTCGTACACTGAAGCTTTCTTT
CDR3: CASSQTGGRYSYTEAFF

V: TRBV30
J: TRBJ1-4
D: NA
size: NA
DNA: TGTGCCTGGAGTGGAGGGAGAGGGAATGAAAAACTGTTTTTT
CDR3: CAWSGGRGNEKLFF

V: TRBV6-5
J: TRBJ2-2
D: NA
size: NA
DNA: TGTGCCAGCAGTTATTCTGTGAACACCGGGGAGCTGTTTTTT
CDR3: CASSYSVNTGELFF

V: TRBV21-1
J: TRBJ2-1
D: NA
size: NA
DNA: TGTGCCAGCAGCAAACGACAGGGGGCAGGCGGGAGGACCCGAAACAATGAGCAGTTCTTC
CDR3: CASSKRQGAGGRTRNNEQFF

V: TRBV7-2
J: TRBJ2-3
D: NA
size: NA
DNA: TGTGCCAGCAGCTTAATTGCGGCTAGCACAGATACGCAGTATTTT
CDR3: CASSLIAASTDTQYF

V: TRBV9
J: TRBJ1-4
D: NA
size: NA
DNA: TGTGCCAGCAGCGTCGACAGCAACCCCAATGAAAAACTGTTTTTT
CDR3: CASSVDSNPNEKLFF

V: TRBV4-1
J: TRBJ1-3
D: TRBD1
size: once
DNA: TGCGCCAGCAGCCGAAAAGTACTAACAGGGGGACTCTCTGGAAACACCATATATTTT
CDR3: CASSRKVLTGGLSGNTIYF

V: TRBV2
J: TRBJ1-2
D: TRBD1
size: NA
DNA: TGTGCCAGCAGTGAGAACAGGGGATCTGATGGCTACACCTTC
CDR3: CASSENRGSDGYTF

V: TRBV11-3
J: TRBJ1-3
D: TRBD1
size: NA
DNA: TGTGCCAGCAGCTTTGGACAGGGGGCTTCTGGAAACACCATATATTTT
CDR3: CASSFGQGASGNTIYF

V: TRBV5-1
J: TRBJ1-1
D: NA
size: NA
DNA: TGCGCCAGCAGCTTGTTTGGGGGGTCGAACACTGAAGCTTTCTTT
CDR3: CASSLFGGSNTEAFF

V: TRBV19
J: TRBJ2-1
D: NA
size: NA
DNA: TGTGCCAGTAGTCCCGACGGTATTAGCACCTACAATGAGCAGTTCTTC
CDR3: CASSPDGISTYNEQFF

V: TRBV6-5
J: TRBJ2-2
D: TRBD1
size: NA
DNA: TGTGCCAGCAGTACGACAGGGGGCGGCGGGGAGCTGTTTTTT
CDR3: CASSTTGGGGELFF

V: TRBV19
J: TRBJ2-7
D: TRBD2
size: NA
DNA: TGTGCCAGTACAGGGCTAGCGGAACCCTACGAGCAGTACTTC
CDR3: CASTGLAEPYEQYF

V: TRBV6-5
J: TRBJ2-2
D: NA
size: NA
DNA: TGTGCCTTGGGAGGAACGGGCGAGTCCATCGGGGAGCTGTTTTTT
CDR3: CALGGTGESIGELFF

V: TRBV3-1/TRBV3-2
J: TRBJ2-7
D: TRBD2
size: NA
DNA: TGTGCCAGCAGCCAAGATCCCCGGACTAGCGGATCCTACGAGCAGTACTTC
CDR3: CASSQDPRTSGSYEQYF

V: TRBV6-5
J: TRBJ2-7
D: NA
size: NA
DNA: TGTGCCAGCATCGGCGGGACTTCCTACGAGCAGTACTTC
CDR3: CASIGGTSYEQYF

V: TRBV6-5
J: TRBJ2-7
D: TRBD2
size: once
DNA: TGTGCCAGCACCTCGCGAGCGGGAGTCTACGAGCAGTACTTC
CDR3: CASTSRAGVYEQYF

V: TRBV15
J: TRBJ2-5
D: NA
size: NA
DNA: TGTGCCACCAGCTCGGGACTGACCCAAGAGACCCAGTACTTC
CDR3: CATSSGLTQETQYF

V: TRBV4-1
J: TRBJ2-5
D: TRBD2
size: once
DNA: TGCGCCAGCAGCCAAGAGGGACTAGCGGGAGGAGGGGAGACCCAGTACTTC
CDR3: CASSQEGLAGGGETQYF

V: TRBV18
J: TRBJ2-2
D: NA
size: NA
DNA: TGTGCCAGCTCACCGGGACTCATGAACACCGGGGAGCTGTTTTTT
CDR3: CASSPGLMNTGELFF